The next 25 T cell receptor beta chains were all read from a single sample in a study of radiation and T cells in renal cell carcinoma. Treatment defined: treatment-naive control, cytoreductive nephrectomy. Sequencing used immunoSEQ multiplex PCR; TCRdb keeps in-frame clones, though not all of them. The sample lists 15,000 or so clones; approximately 52% were seen once. This specimen consisted of tumor tissue, obtained from a patient whose treatment was nephrectomy without radiotherapy. The origin of the receptors is a man aged 50-60 years with renal cell carcinoma.

The V gene is TRBV19, the J gene TRBJ1-1; D uncertain. V lost 7 bases, J lost 1 base, and 13 bases lay in between. The CDR3 runs 14 residues. Germline CDR1 is LNHDA and CDR2 is SQIVND (reference sequence). The CDR3 sequence is CASIFPGANTEAFF. As DNA, the CDR3 is TGTGCCAGTATTTTCCCTGGCGCGAACACTGAAGCTTTCTTT.

This clone appeared a single time. The CDR3, as DNA: TGTGCCATCAGGAAGAGGGGACAATACTATGGCTACACCTTC. Protein sequence: CAIRKRGQYYGYTF. This rearrangement joins TRBV10-3 to TRBJ1-2, with a tentative D call TRBD1 (6 bases). This CDR3 comprises 14 residues. CDR1 ENHRY and CDR2 SYGVKD come from the germline V gene. Trimming cost V 6 bases and J 3 bases, with 14 bases left between them.

By share of the sample, this clone is medium-sized. The J gene is TRBJ1-1, the V gene TRBV15; D uncertain. V was trimmed by 0 bases and J by 1 base, leaving 9 bases between them. From germline, CDR1 is LNHNV and CDR2 YYDKDF (reference sequence). The CDR3 sequence is 15 residues long. Here the CDR3 DNA reads TGTGCCACCAGCAGAGAGGGCAGAAAGAACACTGAAGCTTTCTTT. Amino acid sequence: CATSREGRKNTEAFF.

This clone occurred once. The chain joins TRBV10-1 to TRBJ2-3; 10 bases are shared with TRBD2. Germline CDR1 and CDR2: WNHNN and SYGVQD (reference sequence). The CDR3 covers 17 residues. The junction had 9 bases not matched to a gene; V was cut back by 6 bases and J by 0 bases. The CDR3 DNA is TGCGCCAGCAGCTCCACGACTAGCGGGTATAGCACAGATACGCAGTATTTT. Translated, it gives CASSSTTSGYSTDTQYF.

The chain links TRBV6-5 to TRBJ2-5; the D is unclear. CDR1 and CDR2 from the germline V gene are MNHEY and SVGAGI. Trimming pared 5 bases from V and 5 bases from J, leaving 12 bases between. This CDR3 contains 13 residues. CDR3 DNA sequence: TGTGCCAGCAGTGAATCCGGGTTCGAGACCCAGTACTTC. Amino acids: CASSESGFETQYF.

This clone was picked up a small number of times. The rearrangement joins TRBV19 to TRBJ1-4, with unresolved D. Per germline, CDR1 LNHDA and CDR2 SQIVND (reference sequence). The CDR3 loop spans 13 amino acids. V dropped 7 bases and J dropped 5 bases, with 11 bases sitting between them. The CDR3 DNA sequence: TGTGCCAGTATAAGTGGAGCAAATGAAAAACTGTTTTTT. It specifies CASISGANEKLFF.

The chain has TRBV4-2 and TRBJ1-5, with D unclear. With 0 bases removed from V and 2 bases from J, the gap between germline ends came to 20 bases. The CDR3 totals 19 residues. Germline CDR1 LGHNA, CDR2 YNFKEQ. In DNA, the CDR3 is TGTGCCAGCAGCCAAGATAATTTAAAGGAAAGGGCAGGCAATCAGCCCCAGCATTTT. This gives the protein CASSQDNLKERAGNQPQHF.

This clone was found a few times. The chain carries TRBV7-3 and TRBJ1-4; TRBD1 is a possible D gene (6 bases). The CDR3 spans 15 residues. Trimming stripped 8 bases from V and 4 bases from J, with 17 bases between. The germline CDR1 and CDR2 sequences are SGHTA and FQGTGA. This CDR3 reads CASLIWGPVNEKLFF. Here the CDR3 DNA reads TGTGCCAGCCTCATATGGGGGCCAGTTAATGAAAAACTGTTTTTT.

This clone was counted only a few times. The rearrangement uses TRBV7-2 and TRBJ2-4, with D possibly being TRBD1 (6 bases). The length of the CDR3 is 16 residues. Germline CDR1 and CDR2: SGHTA and FQGNSA. Trimming cost V 4 bases and J 0 bases, with 13 bases left between them. CDR3 sequence reads: CASSYLQGLAKNIQYF. The CDR3 coding sequence is TGTGCCAGCAGCTACCTTCAGGGGCTAGCCAAAAACATTCAGTACTTC.

The rearrangement joins TRBV5-1 to TRBJ1-2, with D possibly being TRBD1 (6 bases). V lost 0 bases and J lost 4, with 16 bases in between. The germline CDR1 and CDR2 sequences are SGHRS and YFSETQ. The CDR3 contains 16 residues. CDR3 sequence reads: CASSLELVGAGYGYTF. The CDR3 nucleotides read TGCGCCAGCAGCTTGGAGCTAGTGGGGGCAGGCTATGGCTACACCTTC.

This clone has a handful of counts. This chain links TRBV7-9 with TRBJ1-1, with a tentative D call TRBD1 (5 bases). The CDR3 runs 13 residues. Germline V lookup: CDR1 SEHNR, CDR2 FQNEAQ (reference sequence). Between the trimmed V and J ends, which lost 5 bases and 3 bases, there was a span of 10 bases. The CDR3, as DNA: TGTGCCAGCAGCCCCCCGACAGACACTGAAGCTTTCTTT. Its translation: CASSPPTDTEAFF.

The chain employs TRBV10-3 and TRBJ1-1, with D hard to call. V was clipped by 10 bases and J by 0 bases, with 12 bases between them. There are 13 residues in the CDR3. Per the germline V gene, CDR1 is ENHRY and CDR2 is SYGVKD. CDR3 sequence: CANRASMNTEAFF. Written as DNA, the CDR3 is TGTGCCAACCGGGCCTCCATGAACACTGAAGCTTTCTTT.

The chain uses TRBV7-2 and TRBJ2-2; 8 bases fit TRBD1. Germline CDR1 reads SGHTA; CDR2 reads FQGNSA. Germline trimming cut 5 bases from V and 6 bases from J; bases unmatched to any gene: 17. CDR3 length: 18 amino acids. The CDR3 coding sequence is TGTGCCAGCAGCCAAGGGGGCAGGGGGCGAGGTCTCCCCGGGGAGCTGTTTTTT. It specifies CASSQGGRGRGLPGELFF.

This clone is labeled as medium-sized (0.01 to 0.1%). The chain links TRBV18 to TRBJ2-1; the D is unclear. Between the trimmed V and J ends, which lost 3 bases and 3 bases, there was a span of 15 bases. Germline loops: CDR1 KGHSH, CDR2 LQKENI. This CDR3 region has 16 residues. CDR3 bases: TGTGCCAGCTCACCCAGACTTGCGATGAACTACAATGAGCAGTTCTTC. Translating gives CASSPRLAMNYNEQFF.

The chain uses TRBV7-9 and TRBJ2-2; D gene unclear. V shed 4 bases and J shed 4 bases, with 10 bases lying between them. The germline gives CDR1 SEHNR, CDR2 FQNEAQ (reference sequence). The CDR3 loop spans 14 amino acids. In nucleotides, the CDR3 is TGTGCCAGCAGCTCCGACGATATCACCGGGGAGCTGTTTTTT. Translation: CASSSDDITGELFF.

The chain recombines TRBV19 with TRBJ2-2, with a possible D match to TRBD1 (6 bases). V was trimmed by 4 bases and J by 4 bases, leaving 10 bases between them. Germline V gene lookup returns CDR1 LNHDA and CDR2 SQIVND (reference sequence). The CDR3 totals 14 residues. The CDR3 region has the DNA TGTGCCAGTAGTAGGGGGCGCGGCACCGGGGAGCTGTTTTTT. It translates to CASSRGRGTGELFF.

This clone is medium-sized (0.01 to 0.1%) within its sample. The chain couples TRBV14 to TRBJ2-2, with D possibly being TRBD2 (6 bases). Germline V lookup: CDR1 SGHDN, CDR2 FVKESK. Between the trimmed V and J ends, which lost 0 bases and 6 bases, there was a span of 17 bases. The CDR3 length is 17 residues. The CDR3: CASSQDRGRDWAGELFF. CDR3 nucleotides: TGTGCCAGCAGCCAAGATCGGGGAAGGGACTGGGCCGGGGAGCTGTTTTTT. Full variable domain (outside the CDR3, taken from reference TRBV14 and TRBJ2-2): EAGVTQFPSHSVIEKGQTVTLRCDPISGHDNLYWYRRVMGKEIKFLLHFVKESKQDESGMPNNRFLAERTGGTYSTLKVQPAELEDSGVYFCASSQDRGRDWAGELFFGEGSRLTVL.

This clone appeared a single time. The chain combines TRBV7-7 with TRBJ2-2; TRBD2 aligns across 12 bases. Germline CDR1 reads SSHAT; CDR2 reads FNYEAQ (reference sequence). The CDR3 sequence is 18 residues long. V trimming: 3 bases; J trimming: 2 bases; junction bases outside the gene matches: 7. CDR3 amino acids: CASSFGLLAGGNTGELFF. The CDR3 DNA reads TGTGCCAGCAGCTTCGGCCTACTAGCGGGGGGTAACACCGGGGAGCTGTTTTTT.

CDR3: CATSRVPGYGYTF. Here the CDR3 DNA reads TGTGCCACCAGTCGCGTACCGGGGTATGGCTACACCTTC. The chain uses TRBV5-8 and TRBJ1-2; D remains unclear. Per the germline V gene, CDR1 is SGHTS and CDR2 is YDEGEE. This CDR3 is 13 amino acids long. V was trimmed by 9 bases and J by 5 bases, leaving 17 bases between them.

The chain employs TRBV7-3 and TRBJ2-4; D possibly corresponds to TRBD1 (7 bases). The germline CDR1 and CDR2 sequences are SGHTA and FQGTGA. The CDR3 runs 14 residues. Trimming shortened V by 2 bases and J by 8 bases, and 13 bases separated the two germline ends. DNA for the CDR3: TGTGCCAGCAGCTTAGGAGGGGGCGAAGACATTCAGTACTTC. Amino acid sequence: CASSLGGGEDIQYF.

This clone was recorded a few times. The chain couples TRBV19 to TRBJ1-3, with D unclear. This CDR3 is 14 amino acids long. Germline lookup yields CDR1 LNHDA and CDR2 SQIVND (reference sequence). Between the trimmed V and J ends, which lost 6 bases and 2 bases, there was a span of 11 bases. The CDR3 DNA reads as TGTGCCAGTAGCTTGAGTAGCGCTGGAAACACCATATATTTT. Translated: CASSLSSAGNTIYF. The variable domain in full, completed from reference TRBV19 and TRBJ1-3, reads DGGITQSPKYLFRKEGQNVTLSCEQNLNHDAMYWYRQDPGQGLRLIYYSQIVNDFQKGDIAEGYSVSREKKESFPLTVTSAQKNPTAFYLCASSLSSAGNTIYFGEGSWLTVV.

This clone appeared a few times. The genes are TRBV2 and TRBJ1-1, with no clear D. V gave up 8 bases and J gave up 5 bases, with 9 bases separating them. Germline lookup yields CDR1 SNHLY and CDR2 FYNNEI. The CDR3 is 11 residues long. CDR3 sequence (DNA): TGTGCCAGCGGGCTGAGAACTGAAGCTTTCTTT. This sequence encodes CASGLRTEAFF.

This chain uses TRBV6-1 with TRBJ1-5, with D perhaps TRBD1 (5 bases). Trimming took 4 bases from V and 3 from J, leaving 16 bases between them. CDR1 is MNHNS, CDR2 SASEGT, per germline. The CDR3 loop spans 16 amino acids. The DNA for the CDR3 is TGTGCCAGCAGTGTCCCGGGACTCCTACACAATCAGCCCCAGCATTTT. Its translation is CASSVPGLLHNQPQHF.

The rearrangement joins TRBV14 to TRBJ1-2; D is ambiguous. Germline V gene data show CDR1 as SGHDN and CDR2 as FVKESK. The CDR3 runs 14 residues. Trimming stripped 1 base from V and 6 bases from J, with 12 bases between. The CDR3 is CASSQVTTWNGYTF. The DNA for the CDR3 is TGTGCCAGCAGCCAAGTTACAACGTGGAATGGCTACACCTTC.

This clone was counted between two and nine times. The chain couples TRBV4-1 to TRBJ2-3; D not resolved. Per germline, CDR1 MGHRA and CDR2 YSYEKL. Trimming removed 4 bases at V and 4 bases at J, with 9 bases between. The CDR3 has 13 amino acids. Written as DNA, the CDR3 is TGCGCCAGCAGCCGGATACGGGCAGATACGCAGTATTTT. Protein: CASSRIRADTQYF.